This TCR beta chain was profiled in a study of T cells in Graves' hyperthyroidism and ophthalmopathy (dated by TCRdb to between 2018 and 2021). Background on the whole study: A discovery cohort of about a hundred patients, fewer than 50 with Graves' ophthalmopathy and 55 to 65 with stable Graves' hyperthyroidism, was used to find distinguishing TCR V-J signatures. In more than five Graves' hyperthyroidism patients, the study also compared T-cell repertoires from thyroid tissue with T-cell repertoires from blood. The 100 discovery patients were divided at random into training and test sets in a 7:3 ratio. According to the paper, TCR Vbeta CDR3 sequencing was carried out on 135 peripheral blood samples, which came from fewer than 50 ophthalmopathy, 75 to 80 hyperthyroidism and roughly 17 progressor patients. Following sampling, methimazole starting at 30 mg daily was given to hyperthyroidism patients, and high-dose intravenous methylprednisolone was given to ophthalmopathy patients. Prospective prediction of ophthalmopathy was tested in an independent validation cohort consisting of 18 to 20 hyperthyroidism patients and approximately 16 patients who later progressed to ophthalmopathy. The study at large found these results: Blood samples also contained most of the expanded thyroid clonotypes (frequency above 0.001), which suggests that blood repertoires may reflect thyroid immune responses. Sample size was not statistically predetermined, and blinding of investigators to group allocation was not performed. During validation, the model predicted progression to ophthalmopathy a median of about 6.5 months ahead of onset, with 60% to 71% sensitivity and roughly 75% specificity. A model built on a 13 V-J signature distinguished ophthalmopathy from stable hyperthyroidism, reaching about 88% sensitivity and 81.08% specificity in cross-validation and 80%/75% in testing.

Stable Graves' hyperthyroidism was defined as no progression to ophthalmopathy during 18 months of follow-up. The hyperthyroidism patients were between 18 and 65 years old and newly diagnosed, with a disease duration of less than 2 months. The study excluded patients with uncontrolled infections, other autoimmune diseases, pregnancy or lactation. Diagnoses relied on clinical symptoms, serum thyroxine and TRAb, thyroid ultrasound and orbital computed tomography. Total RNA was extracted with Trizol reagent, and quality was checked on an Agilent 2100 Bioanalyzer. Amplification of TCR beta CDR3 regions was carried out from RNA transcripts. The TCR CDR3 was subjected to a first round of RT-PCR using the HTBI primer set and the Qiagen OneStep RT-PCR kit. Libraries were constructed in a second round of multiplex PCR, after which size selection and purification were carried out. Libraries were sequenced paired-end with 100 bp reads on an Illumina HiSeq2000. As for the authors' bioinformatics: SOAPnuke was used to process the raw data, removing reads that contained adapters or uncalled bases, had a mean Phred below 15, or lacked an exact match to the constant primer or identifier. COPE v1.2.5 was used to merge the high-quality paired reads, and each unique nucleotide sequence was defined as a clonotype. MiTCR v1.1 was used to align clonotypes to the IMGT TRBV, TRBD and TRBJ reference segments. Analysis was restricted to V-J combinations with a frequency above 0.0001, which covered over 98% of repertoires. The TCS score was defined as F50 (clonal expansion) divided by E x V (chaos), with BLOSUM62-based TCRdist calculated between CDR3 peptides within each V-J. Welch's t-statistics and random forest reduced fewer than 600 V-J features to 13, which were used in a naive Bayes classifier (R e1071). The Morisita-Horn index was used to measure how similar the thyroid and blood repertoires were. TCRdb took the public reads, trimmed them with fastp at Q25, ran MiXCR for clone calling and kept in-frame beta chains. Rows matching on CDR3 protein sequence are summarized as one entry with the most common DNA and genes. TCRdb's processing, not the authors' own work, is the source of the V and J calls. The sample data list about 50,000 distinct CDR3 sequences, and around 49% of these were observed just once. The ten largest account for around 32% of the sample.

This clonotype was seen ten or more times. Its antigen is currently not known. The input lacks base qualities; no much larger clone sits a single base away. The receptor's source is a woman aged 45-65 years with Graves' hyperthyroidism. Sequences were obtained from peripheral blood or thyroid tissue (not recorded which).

The DNA reads as follows: TGTGCCAGCGCGGGGATGTATAGCAATCAGCCCCAGCATTTT. It encodes CASAGMYSNQPQHF. The chain is encoded by TRBV2 joined to TRBJ1-5; the D segment cannot be called with confidence. From the germline V gene, CDR1 is SNHLY and CDR2 is FYNNEI. From its cysteine to its phenylalanine, the CDR3 spans 14 amino acids. CDR3 DNA only is kept here, 42 bases in frame from base 1. V gives up 8 bases and J gives up 0 bases, and the segment between their germline ends measures 11 bases.